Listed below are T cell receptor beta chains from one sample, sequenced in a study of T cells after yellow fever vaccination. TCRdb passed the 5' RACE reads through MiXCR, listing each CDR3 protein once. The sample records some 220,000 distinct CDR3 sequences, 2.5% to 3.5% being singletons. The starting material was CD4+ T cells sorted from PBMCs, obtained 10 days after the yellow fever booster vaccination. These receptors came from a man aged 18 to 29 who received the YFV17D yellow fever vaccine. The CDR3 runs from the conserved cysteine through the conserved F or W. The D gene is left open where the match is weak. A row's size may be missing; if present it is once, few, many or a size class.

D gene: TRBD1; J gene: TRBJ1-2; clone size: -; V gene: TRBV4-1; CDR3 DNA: TGCGCCAGCAGCCAAGGGACAGGGCTCGGCTACACCTTC; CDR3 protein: CASSQGTGLGYTF
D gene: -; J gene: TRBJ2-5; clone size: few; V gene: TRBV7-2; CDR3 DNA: TGTGCCAGCAGCTTGGCTCTCTGGGGTCAAGAGACCCAGTACTTC; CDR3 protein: CASSLALWGQETQYF
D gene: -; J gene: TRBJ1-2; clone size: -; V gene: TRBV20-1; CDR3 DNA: TGCAGTGCCCGGGTAGGGGCGGGCTACACCTTC; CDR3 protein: CSARVGAGYTF
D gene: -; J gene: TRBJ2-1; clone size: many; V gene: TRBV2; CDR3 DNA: TGTGCCAGCAGTGAAGCGTCGGAGCAGTTCTTC; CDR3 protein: CASSEASEQFF
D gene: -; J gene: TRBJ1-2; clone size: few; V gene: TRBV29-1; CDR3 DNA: TGCAGCGTTGAAGGAGGACAGAACTATGGCTACACCTTC; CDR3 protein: CSVEGGQNYGYTF
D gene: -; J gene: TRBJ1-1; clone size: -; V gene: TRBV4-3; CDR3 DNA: TGCGCCAGCAGAACGGGACACATGAACACTGAAGCTTTCTTT; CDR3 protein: CASRTGHMNTEAFF
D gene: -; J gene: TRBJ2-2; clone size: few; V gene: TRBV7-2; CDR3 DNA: TGTGCCAGCAGCATATATAGTGTCGGGGAGCTGTTTTTT; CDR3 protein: CASSIYSVGELFF
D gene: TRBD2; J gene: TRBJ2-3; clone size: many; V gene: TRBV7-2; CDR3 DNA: TGTGCCAGCAGGCCCGGGGGGGCAGATACGCAGTATTTT; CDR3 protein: CASRPGGADTQYF
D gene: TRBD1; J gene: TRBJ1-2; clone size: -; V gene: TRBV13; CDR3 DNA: TGTGCCAGCAGCTTAGGAAGGATCCCGGGACAGGGGTATGGCTACACCTTC; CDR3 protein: CASSLGRIPGQGYGYTF
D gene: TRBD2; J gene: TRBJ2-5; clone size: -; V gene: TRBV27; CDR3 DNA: TGTGCCAGCTTTCGGGGGGGGGGATACCAAGAGACCCAGTACTTC; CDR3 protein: CASFRGGGYQETQYF
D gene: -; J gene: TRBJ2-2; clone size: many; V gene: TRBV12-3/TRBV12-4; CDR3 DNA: TGTGCCAGCAGTTTGCAGGGGCCCGGGGCCGGGGAGCTGTTTTTT; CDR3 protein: CASSLQGPGAGELFF
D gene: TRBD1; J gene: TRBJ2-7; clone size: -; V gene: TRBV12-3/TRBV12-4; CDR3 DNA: TGTGCCAGCAGCGTACTGGGACAGGGCTACGAGCAGTACTTC; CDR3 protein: CASSVLGQGYEQYF
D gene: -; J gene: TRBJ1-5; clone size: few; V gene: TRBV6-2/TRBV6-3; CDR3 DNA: TGTGCCAGCAGTTACGGGACCGGTCAGCCCCAGCATTTT; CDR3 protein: CASSYGTGQPQHF
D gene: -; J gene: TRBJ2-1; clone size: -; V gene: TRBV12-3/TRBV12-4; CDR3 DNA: TGTGCCAGCAGTTTTTCCAGCAATGAGCAGTTCTTC; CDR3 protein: CASSFSSNEQFF
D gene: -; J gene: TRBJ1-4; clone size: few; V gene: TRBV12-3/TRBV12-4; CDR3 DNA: TGTGCCAGCAGTGGGGACAAAAATGAAAAACTGTTTTTT; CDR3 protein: CASSGDKNEKLFF
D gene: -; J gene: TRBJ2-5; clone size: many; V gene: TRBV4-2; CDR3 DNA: TGTGCCAGCAGCCAAGATCGAAAAGTGAGGGAGACCCAGTACTTC; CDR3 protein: CASSQDRKVRETQYF
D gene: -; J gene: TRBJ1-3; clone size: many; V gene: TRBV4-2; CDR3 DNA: TGTGCCAGCAGCCCCCTGCTTAGAGGGGGGAACACCATATATTTT; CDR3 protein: CASSPLLRGGNTIYF
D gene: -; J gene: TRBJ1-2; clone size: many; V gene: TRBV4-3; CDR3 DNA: TGCGCCAGCAGCCAAGAGAACTTTGGTAGCTACACCTTC; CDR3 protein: CASSQENFGSYTF